This entry features one T cell receptor (beta chain) sequence. This specimen comes from a study of blood T cell repertoires in COVID-19. About the study: From the United States, Italy and Spain came samples of acute and convalescent COVID-19. T cells, B-cell-depleted T cells, or PBMCs supplied cDNA or gDNA.

Per the original methods: Amplifying reference gene primers gave estimates of nucleated cell counts. Profiling relied on immunoSEQ multiplex PCR, and the TCRdb table lists in-frame clones only, not all of them. The V and J calls and clone size were taken over from that table, and D and trimming were inferred from the DNA. The top ten hold around 12% of the sample, which has 46,000 or so clones, over 65% seen once. V lost 5 bases and J lost 1; bases outside the gene matches: 3. The CDR3 length is 14 residues. Germline values: CDR1 LNHNV, CDR2 YYDKDF (reference sequence). The sequence was collected from a human donor in a cohort sampled during active COVID-19. The chain has TRBV15 and TRBJ2-3; 7 nucleotides line up with TRBD2. Sequencing was carried out using peripheral blood. The CDR3 here is CATSQSGGTDTQYF. DNA for the CDR3: TGTGCCACCAGCCAAAGCGGGGGCACAGATACGCAGTATTTT. Complete variable domain (other parts from reference TRBV15 and TRBJ2-3): DAMVIQNPRYQVTQFGKPVTLSCSQTLNHNVMYWYQQKSSQAPKLLFHYYDKDFNNEADTPDNFQSRRPNTSFCFLDIRSPGLGDTAMYLCATSQSGGTDTQYFGPGTRLTVL.